The sample holds one count of the clone carrying this T cell receptor beta chain. Antigen: not known. The sample comes from a study of cytomegalovirus exposure and HLA in healthy donors. In the study overall: The roughly 120 million unique TCR beta sequences, from roughly 180 million T cells, were found by an earlier analysis.

Vbeta (60) and Jbeta (13) primers were used in the PCR. Data came from immunoSEQ multiplex PCR; TCRdb stores just in-frame clones and leaves some out. The profile shows tens of thousands of clones, 70% to 80% of them singletons. General study points: The CMV antigen specificity of a few CMV-associated chains was confirmed through in vitro analysis. There were some public TCRs occurring in many donors, but most TCR sequences were rare.

Germline V gene data show CDR1 as SGDLS and CDR2 as YYNGEE. This CDR3 is built from 16 residues. Trimming took 3 bases from V and 8 from J; bases not matched to a gene: 8. Specimen: PBMCs. This sequence was found in a man aged 25 to 40 in good health and CMV-seronegative. The chain couples TRBV9 to TRBJ2-1; the match to TRBD2 covers 13 bases. CDR3: CASSAGLAGAGHEQFF. CDR3 in DNA: TGTGCCAGCAGCGCCGGACTAGCGGGAGCGGGCCATGAGCAGTTCTTC.